The next 15 T cell receptor beta chains were all read from a single sample in a study of T-cell memory formation after mild COVID-19. TCRdb processed the 5' RACE reads anew with MiXCR; each CDR3 protein has one entry. Seen here are more than 300,000 distinct CDR3 sequences, around 15% observed once, and the top ten hold 22%. Sequencing was performed on PBMCs or a T cell subset sorted from them (not recorded which). These TCRs come from a man between 18 and 35 years old who had mild COVID-19 (a few samples of this study predate the infection). Cell type and time point are not known.

Concerning this clonotype: The junction shows a germline mismatch at one end, possibly a read error. The chain recombines TRBV7-8 with TRBJ2-1, with 8 bases fitting TRBD2. CDR1 and CDR2 from the germline V gene are SGHVS and FQNEAQ. The length of the CDR3 is 14 residues. CDR3 amino acids: CASSYSGDEVEQFF. The CDR3 DNA reads as TGTGCCAGCAGTTATAGCGGGGATGAGGTTGAGCAGTTCTTT.

This chain joins TRBV7-9 and TRBJ1-2; the D gene is possibly TRBD1 (6 bases). The V gene's germline CDR1 is SEHNR and CDR2 FQNEAQ (reference sequence). Trimming removed 1 base from V and 5 bases from J, with 14 bases in between. The CDR3 loop spans 15 amino acids. CDR3 DNA: TGTGCCAGCAGCTTAGTATTGACAGGTCCGTATGGCTACACCTTC. Its translation is CASSLVLTGPYGYTF.

The rearrangement uses TRBV6-1 and TRBJ2-7, with D possibly TRBD2 on 6 matching bases. The V gene lost 6 bases and the J gene lost 6 bases, with 12 bases spanning the gap. Germline loops: CDR1 MNHNS, CDR2 SASEGT. There are 12 residues in the CDR3. CDR3 DNA: TGTGCCAGCAGAGCCGGGACTTTCGAGCAGTACTTC. As protein: CASRAGTFEQYF.

The CDR3 region has the DNA TGCGCCAGCAGACTAGCTATCGCCTACAATGAGCAGTTCTTC. It translates to CASRLAIAYNEQFF. The rearrangement joins TRBV5-1 to TRBJ2-1; weak D call: TRBD2 (6 bases). Between the trimmed V and J ends, which lost 5 bases and 2 bases, there was a span of 11 bases. The CDR3 is 14 residues long. Germline V gene data show CDR1 as SGHRS and CDR2 as YFSETQ.

The rearrangement joins TRBV27 to TRBJ1-6; perhaps TRBD1 as D (5 bases). Trimming shortened V by 7 bases and J by 10 bases, and 20 bases separated the two germline ends. Germline V lookup: CDR1 MNHEY, CDR2 SMNVEV (reference sequence). The CDR3 covers 15 residues. CDR3 sequence reads: CASISRGLRISPLHF. In DNA form, the CDR3 reads TGTGCCAGCATCTCAAGGGGACTAAGAATCTCACCCCTCCACTTT.

This chain links TRBV5-6 with TRBJ1-1, with TRBD1 matching over 7 bases. Germline trimming cut 2 bases from V and 8 bases from J; bases unmatched to any gene: 6. Germline lookup yields CDR1 SGHDT and CDR2 YYEEEE. There are 13 residues in the CDR3. CDR3 loop: CASSFTGEREAFF. The CDR3 DNA follows: TGTGCCAGCAGCTTTACAGGGGAAAGGGAAGCTTTCTTT.

This clonotype has only a few counts. V and J are TRBV4-1 and TRBJ2-1; D uncertain. Trimming stripped 0 bases from V and 11 bases from J, with 11 bases between. There are 13 residues in the CDR3. Germline loops: CDR1 MGHRA, CDR2 YSYEKL. The DNA of the CDR3 is TGCGCCAGCAGCCAAGATGAGTTGGGAAAGCAGTTCTTC. Translation: CASSQDELGKQFF.

This clonotype was recorded at least ten times. The V and J genes are TRBV6-5 and TRBJ2-7; D gene unclear. Trimming removed 5 bases at V and 2 bases at J, with 10 bases between. The CDR3 has 13 residues. CDR1 is MNHEY, CDR2 SVGAGI, per germline. The CDR3 sequence: CASSPDGTYEQYV. The DNA of the CDR3 is TGTGCCAGCAGTCCGGACGGTACCTACGAGCAGTACGTC.

Many counts were recorded for this clonotype. The chain has TRBV4-2 and TRBJ2-1; D is perhaps TRBD2 (7 bases). V lost 1 base and J lost 9, with 19 bases in between. The CDR3 runs to 16 residues. CDR1 and CDR2 from the germline V gene are LGHNA and YNFKEQ. CDR3 in amino acids: CASSQVSAGARSEQFF. The CDR3 DNA follows: TGTGCCAGCAGCCAAGTATCCGCGGGGGCAAGGAGTGAGCAGTTCTTC.

Many counts were recorded for this clonotype. The rearrangement uses TRBV6-5 and TRBJ2-1; possibly TRBD1 or TRBD2 for D (5 bases each). Per germline, CDR1 MNHEY and CDR2 SVGAGI. The V and J ends lost 2 bases and 10 bases respectively, with 15 bases between them. This CDR3 region has 14 residues. CDR3 residues: CASSYRGGAREQFF. The CDR3 nucleotides read TGTGCCAGCAGTTACCGGGGTGGGGCGCGGGAGCAGTTCTTC.

V and J are TRBV5-5 and TRBJ2-7; no firm D call. Trimming removed 3 bases from V and 7 bases from J, with 20 bases in between. This CDR3 comprises 15 residues. Germline lookup yields CDR1 SGHKS and CDR2 YYEKEE (reference sequence). The CDR3 loop is CASSSNDVGIGEQYV. CDR3 nucleotide sequence: TGTGCCAGCAGCTCAAACGACGTGGGGATAGGAGAGCAGTACGTC.

This clonotype was picked up many times. The V call is TRBV4-1, the J call TRBJ1-5; 11 bases align to TRBD1. The CDR3 is 17 amino acids. V lost 2 bases, J lost 6 bases, and 9 bases stayed unmatched. CDR1 is MGHRA and CDR2 is YSYEKL in the germline V gene. This CDR3 is CASSQRTGTGGGQPQHF. CDR3 bases: TGCGCCAGCAGCCAACGCACCGGGACAGGGGGAGGTCAGCCCCAGCATTTT.

Many counts were recorded for this clonotype. The chain employs TRBV5-6 and TRBJ1-2; D remains ambiguous. Germline CDR1 is SGHDT and CDR2 is YYEEEE. The CDR3 spans 15 residues. Trimming cost V 6 bases and J 5 bases, with 20 bases left between them. In DNA, the CDR3 is TGTGCCAGCATCGCGAGGACGGCCTGGGGTTATGGCTACACCTTC. It translates to CASIARTAWGYGYTF.

The rearrangement links TRBV6-5 to TRBJ1-4; possible D gene TRBD1, 6 bases. Trimming left V 6 bases short and J 4 bases short, with 15 bases between. Germline values: CDR1 MNHEY, CDR2 SVGAGI. The CDR3 contains 15 residues. CDR3 residues: CASSPIQGINEKLFF. CDR3 bases: TGTGCCAGCAGCCCCATACAGGGTATTAATGAAAAACTGTTTTTT.

This chain connects TRBV7-8 to TRBJ1-1, with D maybe TRBD1 (6 bases). The V end lost 4 bases, the J end lost 6 bases, and 18 bases lay between the germline ends. Germline assignment: CDR1 SGHVS and CDR2 FQNEAQ. The CDR3 totals 15 residues. CDR3 residues: CASSSPQGSIPEAFF. For the CDR3, the DNA is TGTGCCAGCAGCTCACCACAGGGATCGATCCCTGAAGCTTTCTTT.